This is a list of T cell receptor beta chains from one sample in a study of human T cells and chemical hapten exposure. TCRdb independently ran MiXCR on the RACE reads; one entry per CDR3 protein. This sample carries 210,000 or so distinct CDR3 sequences, around 25% of them seen once, and the ten largest clones take roughly 2.3%. Sequencing used whole blood, obtained in connection with sensitization to the hapten diphenylcyclopropenone (DPC). These receptors originate from a middle-aged woman with alopecia areata. Some clones in this sample may be carry-over from other donors' samples. Both conserved end residues are part of each CDR3. The D gene is left open where the match is weak. Not every row has a clone size; where given, it reads once, few, many or a size class.

cdr3_nt: TGCGCCAGCAGCCAAGATCTGGGAACTGTAACGCAGTATTTT
cdr3_aa: CASSQDLGTVTQYF
j_call: TRBJ2-3
v_call: TRBV4-1
d_call: .
clone_size: few

cdr3_nt: TGTGCCACCAGTGATTCCCACCTCCGGGACAGCAATGAGCAGTTCTTC
cdr3_aa: CATSDSHLRDSNEQFF
j_call: TRBJ2-1
v_call: TRBV24-1
d_call: TRBD1
clone_size: few

cdr3_nt: TGTGCCAGCAGCCTAGACAGTCGGGAGACCCAGTACTTC
cdr3_aa: CASSLDSRETQYF
j_call: TRBJ2-5
v_call: TRBV13
d_call: .
clone_size: .

cdr3_nt: TGCGCCAGCAGCTTGGATACAGCCGCCAATTCACCCCTCCACTTT
cdr3_aa: CASSLDTAANSPLHF
j_call: TRBJ1-6
v_call: TRBV5-1
d_call: .
clone_size: .

cdr3_nt: TGTGCCAGCACCTTAGACAGGGACCATGGCTACACCTTC
cdr3_aa: CASTLDRDHGYTF
j_call: TRBJ1-2
v_call: TRBV7-2
d_call: TRBD1
clone_size: few

cdr3_nt: TGCAGCGTCATCATAGCGGGAGATGCGGGGGAGACCCAGTACTTC
cdr3_aa: CSVIIAGDAGETQYF
j_call: TRBJ2-5
v_call: TRBV29-1
d_call: TRBD2
clone_size: .

cdr3_nt: TGTGCCAGTAGTCCACAGGGGGCTCAGCCCTACAATGAGCAGTTCTTC
cdr3_aa: CASSPQGAQPYNEQFF
j_call: TRBJ2-1
v_call: TRBV19
d_call: TRBD1
clone_size: few

cdr3_nt: TGTGCCAGCAGTGAACGCAGGGTTTCAACTAATGAAAAACTGTTTTTT
cdr3_aa: CASSERRVSTNEKLFF
j_call: TRBJ1-4
v_call: TRBV2
d_call: .
clone_size: few

cdr3_nt: TGCGCCAGCAAACTAGCGGGAGAGTCGTTCTACAATGAGCAGTTCTTC
cdr3_aa: CASKLAGESFYNEQFF
j_call: TRBJ2-1
v_call: TRBV4-1
d_call: TRBD2
clone_size: .

cdr3_nt: TGTGCCAGCAGGCCGACGGGACTAGCGGTATACAATGAGCAGTTCTTC
cdr3_aa: CASRPTGLAVYNEQFF
j_call: TRBJ2-1
v_call: TRBV6-2/TRBV6-3
d_call: TRBD2
clone_size: .

cdr3_nt: TGTGCGGTGGGGCGGGAGAGAGGCAATGAGCAGTTCTTC
cdr3_aa: CAVGRERGNEQFF
j_call: TRBJ2-1
v_call: TRBV10-3
d_call: TRBD2
clone_size: .

cdr3_nt: TGCGCCAGCAGCCAAGGGGGCGGAAGACGATACAATGAGCAGTTCTTC
cdr3_aa: CASSQGGGRRYNEQFF
j_call: TRBJ2-1
v_call: TRBV4-3
d_call: .
clone_size: few

cdr3_nt: TGTGCCAGCAGCGTAACACAGAACACTGAAGCTTTCTTT
cdr3_aa: CASSVTQNTEAFF
j_call: TRBJ1-1
v_call: TRBV9
d_call: .
clone_size: .

cdr3_nt: TGTGCCAGCAGCTTAAACAGTGGCGGCTACACCTTC
cdr3_aa: CASSLNSGGYTF
j_call: TRBJ1-2
v_call: TRBV7-8
d_call: .
clone_size: few